These T cell receptor beta chains were read from a single sample in a study of cytomegalovirus exposure and HLA in healthy donors. Generated by immunoSEQ multiplex PCR, the TCRdb table keeps only in-frame clones and is missing some. This table holds tens of thousands of clones, 60% to 75% found once. The sequencing input was PBMCs. Source of these receptors: a middle-aged man in good health and CMV-seropositive. Both conserved end residues are part of each CDR3. A D gene is named only where the DNA matches it firmly. For some rows the clone size is stated as once, few or many, or as a class when expanded; others skip it.

NA	TRBV25-1	TRBJ1-3	NA	CASRRGGAGNTIYF	TGTGCCAGCCGTCGAGGGGGTGCTGGAAACACCATATATTTT
TRBD1	TRBV2	TRBJ1-2	NA	CASSGTGMYGYTF	TGTGCCAGCAGTGGGACAGGGATGTATGGCTACACCTTC
NA	TRBV5-1	TRBJ1-2	once	CASTPGRDYGYTF	TGCGCCAGCACCCCCGGGAGGGACTATGGCTACACCTTC
TRBD1	TRBV7-9	TRBJ2-3	NA	CASSPNRGFTDTQYF	TGTGCCAGCAGCCCGAACAGGGGATTCACAGATACGCAGTATTTT
NA	TRBV5-6	TRBJ2-7	NA	CASSFGSATYEQYF	TGTGCCAGCAGCTTCGGGTCTGCGACCTACGAGCAGTACTTC
NA	TRBV6-5	TRBJ1-2	NA	CASSYLGTDYGYTF	TGTGCCAGCAGTTACCTTGGTACAGACTATGGCTACACCTTC
NA	TRBV5-1	TRBJ2-1	NA	CASSHRGGPGNNEQFF	TGCGCCAGCAGCCACAGAGGGGGTCCGGGGAACAATGAGCAGTTCTTC
NA	TRBV30	TRBJ1-2	NA	CAWQASGGYGYTF	TGTGCCTGGCAGGCTTCCGGTGGGTATGGCTACACCTTC
NA	TRBV6-4	TRBJ1-6	NA	CASRNGQSNSPLHF	TGTGCCAGCAGAAACGGACAGTCCAATTCACCCCTCCACTTT
TRBD1	TRBV5-4	TRBJ1-1	NA	CASSLGTGSGTEAFF	TGTGCCAGCAGCTTGGGGACAGGGAGCGGCACTGAAGCTTTCTTT
NA	TRBV7-2	TRBJ1-2	NA	CASSLGGASSTGYTF	TGTGCCAGCAGCTTAGGGGGCGCCTCATCCACTGGCTACACCTTC
NA	TRBV30	TRBJ1-2	NA	CAWSVRVAWGSLNYGYTF	TGTGCCTGGAGTGTACGGGTGGCTTGGGGCTCGCTTAACTATGGCTACACCTTC
NA	TRBV18	TRBJ1-1	few	CASSLTRDTEAFF	TGTGCCAGCTCCCTCACGCGGGACACTGAAGCTTTCTTT